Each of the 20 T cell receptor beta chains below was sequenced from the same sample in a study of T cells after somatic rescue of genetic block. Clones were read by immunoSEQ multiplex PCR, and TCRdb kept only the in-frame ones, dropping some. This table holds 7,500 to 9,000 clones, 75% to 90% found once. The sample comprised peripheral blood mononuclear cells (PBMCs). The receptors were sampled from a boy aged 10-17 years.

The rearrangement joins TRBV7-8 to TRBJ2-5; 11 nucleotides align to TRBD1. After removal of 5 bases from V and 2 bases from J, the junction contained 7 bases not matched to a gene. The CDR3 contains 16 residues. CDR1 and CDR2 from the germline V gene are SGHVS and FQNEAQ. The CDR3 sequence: CASSTPRDRGQETQYF. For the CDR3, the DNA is TGTGCCAGCAGCACCCCCCGGGACAGGGGGCAAGAGACCCAGTACTTC.

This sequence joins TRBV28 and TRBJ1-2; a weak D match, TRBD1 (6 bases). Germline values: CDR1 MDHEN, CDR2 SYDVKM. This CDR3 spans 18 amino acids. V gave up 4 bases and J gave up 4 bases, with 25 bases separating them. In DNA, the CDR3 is TGTGCCAGCAGTTCTCTCGAGGACAGCCTTAGGGTCCCCTATGGCTACACCTTC. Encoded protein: CASSSLEDSLRVPYGYTF.

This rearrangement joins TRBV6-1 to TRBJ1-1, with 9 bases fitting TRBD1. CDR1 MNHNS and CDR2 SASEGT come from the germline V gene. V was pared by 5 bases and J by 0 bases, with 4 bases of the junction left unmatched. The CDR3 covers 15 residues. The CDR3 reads CASSHDRGMNTEAFF. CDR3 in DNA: TGTGCCAGCAGTCACGACAGGGGGATGAACACTGAAGCTTTCTTT.

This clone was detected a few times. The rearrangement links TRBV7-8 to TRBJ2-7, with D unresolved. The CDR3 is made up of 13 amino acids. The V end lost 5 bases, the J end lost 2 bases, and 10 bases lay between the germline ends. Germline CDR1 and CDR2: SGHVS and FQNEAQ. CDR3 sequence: CASSPSTTYEQYF. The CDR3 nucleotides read TGTGCCAGCAGCCCCTCGACCACCTACGAGCAGTACTTC.

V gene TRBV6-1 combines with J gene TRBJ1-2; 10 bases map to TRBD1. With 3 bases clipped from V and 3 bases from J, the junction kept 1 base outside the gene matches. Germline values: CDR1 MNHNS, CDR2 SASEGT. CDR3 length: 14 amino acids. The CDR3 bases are TGTGCCAGCAGTGAGGACAGGGGGTACTATGGCTACACCTTC. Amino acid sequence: CASSEDRGYYGYTF.

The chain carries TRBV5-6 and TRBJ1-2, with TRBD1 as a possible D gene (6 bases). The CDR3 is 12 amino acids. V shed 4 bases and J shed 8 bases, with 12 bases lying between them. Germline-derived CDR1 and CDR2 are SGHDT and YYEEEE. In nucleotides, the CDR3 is TGTGCCAGCAGCGGACAGCCCCAGGGCTACACCTTC. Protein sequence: CASSGQPQGYTF.

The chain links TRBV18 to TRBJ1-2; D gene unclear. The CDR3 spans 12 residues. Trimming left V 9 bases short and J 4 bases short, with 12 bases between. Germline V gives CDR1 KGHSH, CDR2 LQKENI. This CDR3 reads CASYGRPYGYTF. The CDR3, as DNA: TGTGCCAGTTACGGACGGCCCTATGGCTACACCTTC.

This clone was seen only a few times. This CDR3 is CASSFQGYGYTF. CDR3 sequence (DNA): TGTGCCAGCAGTTTCCAGGGATATGGCTACACCTTC. The chain is built from TRBV28 and TRBJ1-2, with D possibly matching TRBD1 (5 bases). Germline CDR1 reads MDHEN; CDR2 reads SYDVKM. The CDR3 length is 12 residues. Trimming left V 3 bases short and J 5 bases short, with 7 bases between.

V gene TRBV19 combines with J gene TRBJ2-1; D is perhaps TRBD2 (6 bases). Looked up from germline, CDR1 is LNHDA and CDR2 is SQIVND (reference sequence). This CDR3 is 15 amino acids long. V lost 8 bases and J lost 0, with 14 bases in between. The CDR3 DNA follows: TGTGCCAGTGCTCGTGACGGGAGCTCCTACAATGAGCAGTTCTTC. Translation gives CASARDGSSYNEQFF.

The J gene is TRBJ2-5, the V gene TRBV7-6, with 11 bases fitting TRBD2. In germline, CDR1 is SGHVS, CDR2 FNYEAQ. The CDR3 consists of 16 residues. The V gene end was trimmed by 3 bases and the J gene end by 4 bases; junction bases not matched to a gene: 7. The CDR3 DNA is TGTGCCAGCAGCTTTAGACTAGCGGGGAGGTCAGAGACCCAGTACTTC. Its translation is CASSFRLAGRSETQYF.

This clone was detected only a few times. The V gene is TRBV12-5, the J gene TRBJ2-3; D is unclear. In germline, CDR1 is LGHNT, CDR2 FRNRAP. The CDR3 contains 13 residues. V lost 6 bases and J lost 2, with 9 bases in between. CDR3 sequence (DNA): TGTGCTAGTGGGCTGGGCTTCACAGATACGCAGTATTTT. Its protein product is CASGLGFTDTQYF.

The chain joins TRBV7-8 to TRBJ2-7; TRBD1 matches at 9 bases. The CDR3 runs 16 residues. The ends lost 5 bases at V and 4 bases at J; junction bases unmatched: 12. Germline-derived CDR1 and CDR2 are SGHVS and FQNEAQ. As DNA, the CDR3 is TGTGCCAGCAGCCTAGGGAATCCGGGACAGGGTTACGAGCAGTACTTC. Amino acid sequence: CASSLGNPGQGYEQYF.

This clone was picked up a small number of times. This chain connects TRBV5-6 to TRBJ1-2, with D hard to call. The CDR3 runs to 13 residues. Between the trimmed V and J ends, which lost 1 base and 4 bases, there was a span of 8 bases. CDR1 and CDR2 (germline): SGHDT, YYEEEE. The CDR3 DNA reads TGTGCCAGCAGCTTGTTCCCCTCCTATGGCTACACCTTC. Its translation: CASSLFPSYGYTF.

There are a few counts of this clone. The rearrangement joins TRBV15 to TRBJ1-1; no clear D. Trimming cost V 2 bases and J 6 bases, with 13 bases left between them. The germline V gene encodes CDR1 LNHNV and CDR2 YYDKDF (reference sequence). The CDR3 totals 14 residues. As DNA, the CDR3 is TGTGCCACCAGCAGACCCGACCCCGGGGCTGAAGCTTTCTTT. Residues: CATSRPDPGAEAFF.

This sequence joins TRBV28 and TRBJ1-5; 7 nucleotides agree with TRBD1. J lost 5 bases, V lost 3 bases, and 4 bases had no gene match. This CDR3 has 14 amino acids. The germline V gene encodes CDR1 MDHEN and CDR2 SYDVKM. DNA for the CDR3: TGTGCCAGCAGTTTTCCAGGGGGTTATCAGCCCCAGCATTTT. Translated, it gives CASSFPGGYQPQHF.

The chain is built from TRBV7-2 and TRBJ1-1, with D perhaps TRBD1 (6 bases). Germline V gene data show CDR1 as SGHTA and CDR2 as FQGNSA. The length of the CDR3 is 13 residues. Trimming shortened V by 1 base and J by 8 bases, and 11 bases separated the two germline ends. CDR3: CASSLGRGIEAFF. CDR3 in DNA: TGTGCCAGCAGCTTAGGCAGGGGAATCGAAGCTTTCTTT.

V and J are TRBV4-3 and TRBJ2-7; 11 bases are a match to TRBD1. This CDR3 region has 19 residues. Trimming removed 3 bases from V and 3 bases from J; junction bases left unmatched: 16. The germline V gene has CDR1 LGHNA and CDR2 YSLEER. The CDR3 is CASSHLWDETGTGGYEQYF. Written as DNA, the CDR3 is TGCGCCAGCAGCCACCTGTGGGATGAAACCGGGACAGGGGGCTACGAGCAGTACTTC.

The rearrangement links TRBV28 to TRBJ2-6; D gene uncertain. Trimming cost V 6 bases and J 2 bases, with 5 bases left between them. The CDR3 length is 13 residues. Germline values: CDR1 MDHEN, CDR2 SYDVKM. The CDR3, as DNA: TGTGCCAGCAGCTTAACTGGGGCCAACGTCCTGACTTTC. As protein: CASSLTGANVLTF. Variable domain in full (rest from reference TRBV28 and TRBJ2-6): DVKVTQSSRYLVKRTGEKVFLECVQDMDHENMFWYRQDPGLGLRLIYFSYDVKMKEKGDIPEGYSVSREKKERFSLILESASTNQTSMYLCASSLTGANVLTFGAGSRLTVL.

The CDR3 spells CSGLRGTEAFF. In DNA, the CDR3 is TGCAGCGGTCTCCGGGGGACTGAAGCTTTCTTT. The chain uses TRBV29-1 and TRBJ1-1, with TRBD1 as a possible D gene (5 bases). The CDR3 covers 11 residues. Germline V gene lookup returns CDR1 SQVTM and CDR2 ANQGSEA. Deletions cut 7 bases from V and 5 bases from J, with 11 bases between. Variable domain in full (rest from reference TRBV29-1 and TRBJ1-1): SAVISQKPSRDICQRGTSLTIQCQVDSQVTMMFWYRQQPGQSLTLIATANQGSEATYESGFVIDKFPISRPNLTFSTLTVSNMSPEDSSIYLCSGLRGTEAFFGQGTRLTVV.

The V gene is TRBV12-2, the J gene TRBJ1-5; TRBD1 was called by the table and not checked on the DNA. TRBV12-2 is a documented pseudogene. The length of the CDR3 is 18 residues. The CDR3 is CASRLIRVDKGVYQPQHF. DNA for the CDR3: TGTGCAAGTCGCTTAATAAGGGTGGACAAGGGGGTTTATCAGCCCCAGCATTTT.